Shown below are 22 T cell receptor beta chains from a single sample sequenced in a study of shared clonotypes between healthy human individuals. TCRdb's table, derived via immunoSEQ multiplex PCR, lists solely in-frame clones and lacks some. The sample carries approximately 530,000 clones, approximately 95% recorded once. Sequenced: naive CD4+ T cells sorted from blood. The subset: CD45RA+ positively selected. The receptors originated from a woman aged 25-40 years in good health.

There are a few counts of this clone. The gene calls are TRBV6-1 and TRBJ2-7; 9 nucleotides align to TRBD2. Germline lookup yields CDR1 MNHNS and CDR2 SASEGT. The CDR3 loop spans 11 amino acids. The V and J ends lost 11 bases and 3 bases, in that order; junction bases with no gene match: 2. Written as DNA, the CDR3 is TGTGCCGGGCGGGGGGGCTACGAGCAGTACTTC. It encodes CAGRGGYEQYF.

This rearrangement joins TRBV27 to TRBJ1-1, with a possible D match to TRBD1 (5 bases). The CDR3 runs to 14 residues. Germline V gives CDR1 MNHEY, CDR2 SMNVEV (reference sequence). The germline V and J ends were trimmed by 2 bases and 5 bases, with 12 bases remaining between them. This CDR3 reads CASSLERRGTEAFF. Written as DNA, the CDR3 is TGTGCCAGCAGTTTAGAGCGCCGGGGGACTGAAGCTTTCTTT.

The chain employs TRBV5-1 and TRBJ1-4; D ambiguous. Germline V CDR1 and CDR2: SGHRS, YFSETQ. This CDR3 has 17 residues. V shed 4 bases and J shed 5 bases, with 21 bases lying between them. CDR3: CASSRGVTRGRNEKLFF. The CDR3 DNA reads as TGCGCCAGCAGCCGGGGAGTTACGCGCGGTAGGAATGAAAAACTGTTTTTT.

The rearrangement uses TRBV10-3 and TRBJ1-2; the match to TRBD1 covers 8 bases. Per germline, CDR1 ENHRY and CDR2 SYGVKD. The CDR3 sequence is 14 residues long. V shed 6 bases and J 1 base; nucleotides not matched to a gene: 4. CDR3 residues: CAISTGGVNYGYTF. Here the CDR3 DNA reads TGTGCCATCAGCACAGGGGGTGTTAACTATGGCTACACCTTC.

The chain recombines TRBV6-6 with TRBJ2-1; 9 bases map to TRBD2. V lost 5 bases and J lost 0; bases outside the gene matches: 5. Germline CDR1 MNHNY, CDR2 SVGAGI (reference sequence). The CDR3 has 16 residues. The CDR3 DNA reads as TGTGCCAGCAGTCCTCTAGCGGGAAGCTCCTACAATGAGCAGTTCTTC. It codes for CASSPLAGSSYNEQFF.

The CDR3 DNA sequence: TGTGCCAGCAACAAACAAAGTATAGCGCACGAGCAGTACTTC. Translated: CASNKQSIAHEQYF. The chain is built from TRBV11-2 and TRBJ2-7, with D possibly matching TRBD2 (5 bases). Germline V gene lookup returns CDR1 SGHAT and CDR2 FQNNGV. The CDR3 consists of 14 residues. V was clipped by 7 bases and J by 5 bases, with 18 bases between them.

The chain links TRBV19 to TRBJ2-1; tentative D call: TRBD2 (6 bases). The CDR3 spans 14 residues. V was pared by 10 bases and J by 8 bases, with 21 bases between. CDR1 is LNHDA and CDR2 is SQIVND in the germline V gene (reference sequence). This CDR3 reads CATSSGLAKDEQFF. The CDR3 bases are TGTGCCACCTCCTCGGGACTGGCTAAGGATGAGCAGTTCTTC.

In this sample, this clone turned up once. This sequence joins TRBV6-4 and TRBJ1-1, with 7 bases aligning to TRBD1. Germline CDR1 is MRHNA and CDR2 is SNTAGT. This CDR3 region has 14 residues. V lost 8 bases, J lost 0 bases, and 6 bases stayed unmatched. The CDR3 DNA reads TGTGCCAGCGGCCGGGACAGCCTGAACACTGAAGCTTTCTTT. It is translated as CASGRDSLNTEAFF.

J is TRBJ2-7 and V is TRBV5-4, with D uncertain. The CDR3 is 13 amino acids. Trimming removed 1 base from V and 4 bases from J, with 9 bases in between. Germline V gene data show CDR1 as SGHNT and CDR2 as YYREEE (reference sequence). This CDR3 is CASSLWSQYEQYF. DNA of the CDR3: TGTGCCAGCAGCTTGTGGAGCCAGTACGAGCAGTACTTC.

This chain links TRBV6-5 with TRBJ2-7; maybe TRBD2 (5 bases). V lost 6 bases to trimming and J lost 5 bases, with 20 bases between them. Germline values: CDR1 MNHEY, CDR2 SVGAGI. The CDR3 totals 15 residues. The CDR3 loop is CASSPVTGGPHEQYF. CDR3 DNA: TGTGCCAGCAGCCCCGTAACCGGAGGCCCTCACGAGCAGTACTTC.

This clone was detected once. The CDR3, as DNA: TGTGCCAGCAGCTATAAGACAGGGGCGTACGAGCAGTACTTC. Translating it yields CASSYKTGAYEQYF. This chain links TRBV27 with TRBJ2-7; 8 bases map to TRBD1. Germline V gene sequence: CDR1 MNHEY, CDR2 SMNVEV (reference sequence). The CDR3 consists of 14 residues. Trimming cost V 6 bases and J 4 bases; bases outside gene matches: 8.

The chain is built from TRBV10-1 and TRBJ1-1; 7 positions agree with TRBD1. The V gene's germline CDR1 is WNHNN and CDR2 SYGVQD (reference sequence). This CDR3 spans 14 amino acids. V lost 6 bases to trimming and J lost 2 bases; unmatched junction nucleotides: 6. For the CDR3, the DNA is TGCGCCAGCAGCCGAGAGGGGGCTAACACTGAAGCTTTCTTT. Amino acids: CASSREGANTEAFF.

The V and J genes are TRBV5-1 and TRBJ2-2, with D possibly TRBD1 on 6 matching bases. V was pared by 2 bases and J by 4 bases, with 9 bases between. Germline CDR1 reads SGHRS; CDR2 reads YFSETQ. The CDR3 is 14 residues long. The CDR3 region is CASSFGQSTGELFF. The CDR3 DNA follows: TGCGCCAGCAGCTTTGGACAGTCCACCGGGGAGCTGTTTTTT.

The CDR3 sequence: CSVGGAGPSYGYTF. The CDR3 nucleotides read TGCAGCGTTGGTGGGGCGGGACCTTCTTATGGCTACACCTTC. J is TRBJ1-2 and V is TRBV29-1; D perhaps matches TRBD1 (5 bases). This CDR3 is built from 14 residues. The germline CDR1 and CDR2 sequences are SQVTM and ANQGSEA. The ends were cut back, 4 bases at V and 5 bases at J, with 17 bases in the middle.

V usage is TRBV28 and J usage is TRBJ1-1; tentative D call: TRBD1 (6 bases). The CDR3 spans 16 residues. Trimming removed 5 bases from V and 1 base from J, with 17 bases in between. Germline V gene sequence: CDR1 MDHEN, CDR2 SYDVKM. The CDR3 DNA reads TGTGCCAGCAGTCTTAGGGGGGGGCCCAAGAACACTGAAGCTTTCTTT. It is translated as CASSLRGGPKNTEAFF.

In nucleotides, the CDR3 is TGTGCCAGCAGCTCCGGACAGGTCCCTGAGGGGCAGTACTTC. It specifies CASSSGQVPEGQYF. The genes are TRBV7-8 and TRBJ2-7; 7 positions agree with TRBD1. J gave up 9 bases and V 4 bases, and 12 bases lay outside the gene matches. CDR3 length: 14 amino acids. Germline V gene data show CDR1 as SGHVS and CDR2 as FQNEAQ.

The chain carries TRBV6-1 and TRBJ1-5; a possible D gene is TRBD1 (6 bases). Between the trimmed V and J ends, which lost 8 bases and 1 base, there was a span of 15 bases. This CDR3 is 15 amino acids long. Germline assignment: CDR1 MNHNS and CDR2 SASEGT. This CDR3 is CASFDGGLSNQPQHF. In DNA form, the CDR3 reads TGTGCCAGCTTCGACGGGGGGCTCAGCAATCAGCCCCAGCATTTT.

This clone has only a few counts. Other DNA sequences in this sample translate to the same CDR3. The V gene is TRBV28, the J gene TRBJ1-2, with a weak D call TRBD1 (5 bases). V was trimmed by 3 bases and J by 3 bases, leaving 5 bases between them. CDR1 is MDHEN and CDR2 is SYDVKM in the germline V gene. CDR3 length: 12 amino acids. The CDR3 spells CASSFRDYGYTF. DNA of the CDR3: TGTGCCAGCAGTTTCAGGGACTATGGCTACACCTTC.

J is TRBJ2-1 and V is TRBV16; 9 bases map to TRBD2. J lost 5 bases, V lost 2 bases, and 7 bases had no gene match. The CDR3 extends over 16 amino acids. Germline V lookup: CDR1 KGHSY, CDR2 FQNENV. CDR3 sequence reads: CASSQGAGGNHNEQFF. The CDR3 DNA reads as TGTGCCAGCAGCCAAGGGGCGGGAGGGAACCACAATGAGCAGTTCTTC.

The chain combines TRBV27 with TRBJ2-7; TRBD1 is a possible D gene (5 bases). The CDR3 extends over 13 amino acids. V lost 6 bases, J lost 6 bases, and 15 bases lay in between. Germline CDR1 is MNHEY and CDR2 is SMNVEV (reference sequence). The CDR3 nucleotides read TGTGCCAGCAGCCGGCGACCTCAGGGCGAGCAGTACTTC. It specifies CASSRRPQGEQYF.

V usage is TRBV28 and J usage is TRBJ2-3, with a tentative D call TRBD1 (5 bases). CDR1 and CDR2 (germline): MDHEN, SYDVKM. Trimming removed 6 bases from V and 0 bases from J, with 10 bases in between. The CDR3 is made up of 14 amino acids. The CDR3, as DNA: TGTGCCAGCAGGCAGACAGCTAGCACAGATACGCAGTATTTT. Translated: CASRQTASTDTQYF.

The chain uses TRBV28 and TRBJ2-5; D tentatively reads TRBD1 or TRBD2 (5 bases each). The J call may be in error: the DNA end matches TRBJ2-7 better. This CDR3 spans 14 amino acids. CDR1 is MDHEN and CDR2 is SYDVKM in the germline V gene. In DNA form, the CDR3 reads TGTGCCAGCAGTTCAGGGACGATCCCTTACGAGCAGTACTTC. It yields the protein CASSSGTIPYEQYF.